This TCR beta chain is drawn from a study of blood T cell repertoires in COVID-19. Per the original data handling: Nucleated cell counts were estimated from reference gene primer amplification. Some clones are missing from TCRdb's copy, which holds only in-frame ones; the method was immunoSEQ multiplex PCR. The V and J calls and the clone size are those of that table, but D and trimming were determined from the DNA. The data contain 300,000 to 450,000 clones, about 90% of them singletons. V gave up 4 bases and J gave up 2 bases, with 9 bases separating them. There are 12 residues in the CDR3. Per germline, CDR1 SQVTM and CDR2 ANQGSEA.

The sequence was obtained from a woman in her thirties who had been exposed to COVID-19. The sequenced sample consisted of PBMCs or T cells enriched from blood (not recorded which). This chain links TRBV29-1 with TRBJ2-7; tentative D call: TRBD2 (5 bases). The CDR3 nucleotides are TGCAGCGTTGTTGAAGCGGCCTACGAGCAGTACTTC. It yields the protein CSVVEAAYEQYF.